This T cell receptor beta chain was recovered during a study of a mutant IDH1 vaccine in newly diagnosed glioma. Study overall: Vaccine dosing followed radiotherapy by 4-6 weeks, or accompanied temozolomide cycles. Patients were pretreated with radiotherapy, temozolomide, or both, mostly both. Study observations and caveats: More than 80% of patients showed vaccine-induced immune responses across multiple MHC alleles.

Time point denoted: week 35, safety follow-up. Topical imiquimod was applied with each vaccine dose, which held 300 ug of mutant IDH1 20-mer peptide. Patients underwent eight vaccinations, which took place in weeks 1, 3, 5, 7, 11, 15, 19 and 23. The CDR3 runs to 13 residues. Deletions cut 6 bases from V and 7 bases from J, with 13 bases between. CDR1 LNHDA and CDR2 SQIVND come from the germline V gene (reference sequence). Clones were read by immunoSEQ multiplex PCR, and TCRdb kept only the in-frame ones, dropping some. The repertoire holds tens of thousands of clones, with approximately 87% as singletons. This clone was seen more than once but under ten times. What it recognizes is unknown.

Sample: PBMCs, taken from a glioma patient whose treatment included an IDH1 peptide vaccine. The genes are TRBV19 and TRBJ1-5, with D maybe TRBD1 (6 bases). The TCR originated in a man aged 40-50 years with glioma. This chain's CDR3 is CASRAAGAQPQHF. DNA of the CDR3: TGTGCCAGTAGGGCGGCAGGGGCGCAGCCCCAGCATTTT.